Below, 31 T cell receptor beta chains from the same sample are listed, as sequenced in a study of blood T cells in healthy people across ages. The use of a sample-barcoded 5' primer and a J-beta primer mix characterized a second PCR of roughly 6 to 11 cycles. TCRdb reprocessed the 5' RACE reads via MiXCR and lists one record per CDR3 protein. In the table there are hundreds of thousands of distinct CDR3 sequences, 20% to 25% of which are singletons. Input material: blood. These TCRs come from a man aged 70 or older in good health.

This clonotype has more than one count but fewer than ten. The genes are TRBV20-1 and TRBJ2-2, with TRBD1 identical over 8 bases. This CDR3 comprises 15 residues. Germline loops: CDR1 DFQATT, CDR2 SNEGSKA (reference sequence). V shed 6 bases and J 8 bases; nucleotides not matched to a gene: 14. DNA of the CDR3: TGCAGTGCACGAGTTGCGGCAGGGGGCATAGGGGAGCTGTTTTTT. Amino acid sequence: CSARVAAGGIGELFF.

This clonotype has at least ten counts. The gene calls are TRBV2 and TRBJ2-4; 7 nucleotides agree with TRBD2. The length of the CDR3 is 16 residues. With V trimmed by 2 bases and J by 7 bases, 11 bases remained unmatched. Germline CDR1 is SNHLY and CDR2 is FYNNEI. The CDR3 spells CASSETVGGRFNIQYF. CDR3 nucleotides: TGTGCCAGCAGTGAAACGGTGGGAGGGCGGTTTAACATTCAGTACTTC.

V usage is TRBV2 and J usage is TRBJ2-3; 9 nucleotides match TRBD2. This CDR3 has 15 amino acids. The germline V gene encodes CDR1 SNHLY and CDR2 FYNNEI. The J segment lost 2 bases and the V segment lost 1 base, leaving 1 base of the junction unmatched. CDR3 DNA: TGTGCCAGCAGTGAAGTAGCGGGAGTCACAGATACGCAGTATTTT. Amino acid sequence: CASSEVAGVTDTQYF.

This clonotype has more than one count but fewer than ten. The V gene is TRBV4-3, the J gene TRBJ1-5; D ambiguous. V lost 0 bases to trimming and J lost 4 bases, with 10 bases between them. CDR1 and CDR2 (germline): LGHNA, YSLEER. This CDR3 comprises 15 residues. The CDR3 DNA is TGCGCCAGCAGCCAAGACAGGTATGGAAATCAGCCCCAGCATTTT. Translated, it gives CASSQDRYGNQPQHF.

The chain couples TRBV5-5 to TRBJ2-7, with D perhaps TRBD2 (5 bases). The V and J ends lost 0 bases and 5 bases respectively, with 18 bases between them. This CDR3 comprises 16 residues. From germline, CDR1 is SGHKS and CDR2 YYEKEE (reference sequence). In DNA form, the CDR3 reads TGTGCCAGCAGCTTGGTACACCCTGAGGGTCCCAACGAGCAGTACTTC. Translated: CASSLVHPEGPNEQYF.

The chain combines TRBV7-6 with TRBJ2-5; D ambiguous. This CDR3 is built from 13 residues. CDR1 is SGHVS and CDR2 is FNYEAQ in the germline V gene. Trimming took off 0 bases at V and 5 bases at J, with 7 bases between the two ends. The CDR3 is CASSLAATETQYF. CDR3 DNA sequence: TGTGCCAGCAGCTTAGCGGCCACGGAGACCCAGTACTTC.

V is TRBV25-1 and J is TRBJ2-5, with 11 bases matching TRBD2. The end of the DNA aligns better with TRBJ2-7, so the J call may be wrong. Looked up from germline, CDR1 is MGHDK and CDR2 is SYGVNS. The CDR3 length is 16 residues. CDR3 sequence (DNA): TGTGCCAGCAGTGGCCTGACTAGCGGGGCCTCCTACGAGCAGTACTTC. It yields the protein CASSGLTSGASYEQYF.

This clonotype was detected a few times. This chain joins TRBV18 and TRBJ2-5; the match to TRBD2 covers 9 bases. The junction had 6 bases not matched to a gene; V was cut back by 3 bases and J by 1 base. The CDR3 has 16 residues. CDR1 and CDR2 from the germline V gene are KGHSH and LQKENI. CDR3 loop: CASSPKTSGIQETQYF. CDR3 bases: TGTGCCAGCTCACCTAAGACTAGCGGAATCCAAGAGACCCAGTACTTC.

A few counts support this clonotype. V usage is TRBV9 and J usage is TRBJ2-6; D might be TRBD2 (6 bases). The germline gives CDR1 SGDLS, CDR2 YYNGEE. V lost 0 bases and J lost 4, with 17 bases in between. CDR3 length equals 18 residues. The CDR3 loop reads CASSVVGGTRPGANVLTF. The CDR3 DNA sequence: TGTGCCAGCAGCGTAGTCGGCGGGACCCGCCCCGGGGCCAACGTCCTGACTTTC.

The table lists this clonotype with a few counts. This chain uses TRBV30 with TRBJ2-1; a weak D match, TRBD2 (5 bases). The CDR3 has 13 amino acids. The V end was cut by 0 bases, the J end by 5 bases, with 8 bases between. Germline loops: CDR1 GTSNPN, CDR2 SVGIG (reference sequence). CDR3 nucleotide sequence: TGTGCCTGGAGTGTAGGACTCGACAATGAGCAGTTCTTC. Translating gives CAWSVGLDNEQFF.

This clonotype was seen just once. The chain employs TRBV2 and TRBJ2-5, with 7 nucleotides matching TRBD1. Germline CDR1 is SNHLY and CDR2 is FYNNEI. The CDR3 spans 14 residues. Trimming cost V 4 bases and J 3 bases; bases outside gene matches: 5. CDR3 in DNA: TGTGCCAGCAGTGTATCCAGGGGGAAAGAGACCCAGTACTTC. Its protein is CASSVSRGKETQYF.

This clonotype was counted ten times or more. The chain recombines TRBV7-8 with TRBJ2-5; weak D call: TRBD1 (6 bases). The CDR3 has 14 amino acids. Deletions cut 1 base from V and 0 bases from J, with 6 bases between. In germline, CDR1 is SGHVS, CDR2 FQNEAQ. The CDR3 DNA is TGTGCCAGCAGCTTAGGGACAGACCAAGAGACCCAGTACTTC. The encoded protein is CASSLGTDQETQYF. The variable domain in full, with the rest retrieved from reference TRBV7-8 and TRBJ2-5, is GAGVSQSPRYKVAKRGQDVALRCDPISGHVSLFWYQQALGQGPEFLTYFQNEAQLDKSGLPSDRFFAERPEGSVSTLKIQRTQQEDSAVYLCASSLGTDQETQYFGPGTRLLVL.

In its sample, this clonotype was seen a few times. V usage is TRBV12-3 or TRBV12-4 and J usage is TRBJ1-1; D remains unclear. Trimming cost V 4 bases and J 0 bases, with 6 bases left between them. The CDR3 consists of 13 residues. The CDR3: CASSYDLNTEAFF. CDR3 in DNA: TGTGCCAGCAGTTATGATTTGAACACTGAAGCTTTCTTT.

This clonotype was detected a few times. This rearrangement joins TRBV5-1 to TRBJ1-2; TRBD1 matches 7 bases. CDR3 size: 13 residues. Germline CDR1 and CDR2: SGHRS and YFSETQ. V was clipped by 5 bases and J by 5 bases; unmatched bases: 6. CDR3 region: CASSSTGLYGYTF. The CDR3 DNA follows: TGCGCCAGCAGTTCGACAGGGCTATATGGCTACACCTTC.

The CDR3 spells CASSLQGAITEAFF. CDR3 sequence (DNA): TGTGCCAGCAGCTTACAGGGGGCGATCACTGAAGCTTTCTTT. The chain has TRBV7-9 and TRBJ1-1, with TRBD1 matching 8 bases. In germline, CDR1 is SEHNR, CDR2 FQNEAQ (reference sequence). The trim removed 2 bases at V and 4 bases at J, leaving 3 bases unmatched. This CDR3 comprises 14 residues. Using reference TRBV7-9 and TRBJ1-1 for the parts outside the CDR3, the full variable domain is DTGVSQNPRHKITKRGQNVTFRCDPISEHNRLYWYRQTLGQGPEFLTYFQNEAQLEKSRLLSDRFSAERPKGSFSTLEIQRTEQGDSAMYLCASSLQGAITEAFFGQGTRLTVV.

This clonotype was counted between two and nine times. The V gene is TRBV5-6, the J gene TRBJ2-5, with D perhaps matching TRBD2 (6 bases). Trimming took off 2 bases at V and 5 bases at J, with 19 bases between the two ends. This CDR3 contains 16 residues. Per the germline V gene, CDR1 is SGHDT and CDR2 is YYEEEE. DNA of the CDR3: TGTGCCAGCAGCTTCCACATCGGGGGAGGAAGGGAGACCCAGTACTTC. This encodes CASSFHIGGGRETQYF.

CDR3 sequence (DNA): TGCGCCAGCAGCCAAGACAGGGGAAGTGGAGCCAAAAACATTCAGTACTTC. Translating it yields CASSQDRGSGAKNIQYF. This rearrangement joins TRBV4-1 to TRBJ2-4, with D perhaps TRBD1 (6 bases). The CDR3 extends over 17 amino acids. The V end was cut by 0 bases, the J end by 0 bases, with 12 bases between. Per germline, CDR1 MGHRA and CDR2 YSYEKL.

The rearrangement uses TRBV11-2 and TRBJ2-1; 7 nucleotides align to TRBD2. CDR1 SGHAT and CDR2 FQNNGV come from the germline V gene. The CDR3 is 16 residues long. J gave up 0 bases and V 3 bases, and 5 bases lay outside the gene matches. CDR3 DNA sequence: TGTGCCAGCAGCTTTTACGGGAGGAGCTCCTACAATGAGCAGTTCTTC. As protein: CASSFYGRSSYNEQFF.

This clonotype turned up a few times. V is TRBV21-1 and J is TRBJ2-5; no DNA check was done on the table's D call, TRBD2. The J call is uncertain, as TRBJ2-1 better fits the DNA end. TRBV21-1 counts as a pseudogene. The CDR3 runs 18 residues. CDR3: CVSSGGTSGRRAYNEQFF. CDR3 bases: TGTGTCAGCAGCGGGGGGACTAGCGGGAGAAGAGCCTACAATGAGCAGTTCTTC.

The chain carries TRBV12-3 or TRBV12-4 and TRBJ2-5; 8 bases align to TRBD2. The CDR3 runs to 15 residues. Trimming cost V 6 bases and J 5 bases; bases outside gene matches: 11. CDR3 in DNA: TGTGCCAGCAGGGCAGGTGGACTAGCAGGGGAGACCCAGTACTTC. Protein product: CASRAGGLAGETQYF.

This clonotype appeared a few times. The V call is TRBV19, the J call TRBJ1-3; D is possibly TRBD1 (5 bases). Germline V gene sequence: CDR1 LNHDA, CDR2 SQIVND (reference sequence). V lost 7 bases and J lost 4, with 14 bases in between. This CDR3 has 14 residues. CDR3 amino acids: CASTITQGGNTIYF. Here the CDR3 DNA reads TGTGCCAGTACCATCACCCAGGGCGGAAACACCATATATTTT.

The chain carries TRBV4-1 and TRBJ1-5; 9 positions match TRBD1. J gave up 7 bases and V 5 bases, and 3 bases lay outside the gene matches. Germline CDR1 is MGHRA and CDR2 is YSYEKL. The CDR3 length is 13 residues. The DNA for the CDR3 is TGCGCCAGCAGCAGGACAGGGGACCAGCCCCAGCATTTT. It yields the protein CASSRTGDQPQHF.

The rearrangement links TRBV9 to TRBJ2-1; D ambiguous. Between the trimmed V and J ends, which lost 0 bases and 6 bases, there was a span of 4 bases. The CDR3 contains 12 residues. Germline values: CDR1 SGDLS, CDR2 YYNGEE. CDR3 region: CASSVGPNEQFF. CDR3 coding DNA: TGTGCCAGCAGCGTAGGGCCCAATGAGCAGTTCTTC.

This clonotype occurred a few times. The junction and the germline gene differ at one end; a read error may be behind it. The chain is built from TRBV7-7 and TRBJ2-1, with 13 positions matching TRBD2. This CDR3 region has 15 residues. Germline V gives CDR1 SSHAT, CDR2 FNYEAQ (reference sequence). CDR3 coding DNA: TGTGCTAGCAGCCAAGGACTAGCGGGAGCCAATGAGCAGTCCTTC. The encoded protein is CASSQGLAGANEQSF.

J is TRBJ2-5 and V is TRBV29-1, with 7 positions matching TRBD2. The CDR3 is 12 residues long. The V and J ends lost 6 bases and 2 bases, in that order; junction bases with no gene match: 3. Germline V CDR1 and CDR2: SQVTM, ANQGSEA. Here the CDR3 reads CSVSSGQETQYF. The CDR3 DNA follows: TGCAGCGTGAGTAGCGGGCAAGAGACCCAGTACTTC.

This sequence joins TRBV14 and TRBJ2-1; 10 bases line up with TRBD2. CDR3 length: 17 residues. Germline loops: CDR1 SGHDN, CDR2 FVKESK. Trimming cost V 1 base and J 7 bases; bases outside gene matches: 10. CDR3 protein: CASSQGWKTSGWNEQFF. For the CDR3, the DNA is TGTGCCAGCAGCCAAGGTTGGAAGACTAGCGGGTGGAATGAGCAGTTCTTC.

The chain links TRBV27 to TRBJ2-5; 10 nucleotides agree with TRBD2. With V trimmed by 4 bases and J by 0 bases, 11 bases remained unmatched. The CDR3 consists of 18 residues. The germline V gene has CDR1 MNHEY and CDR2 SMNVEV (reference sequence). Here the CDR3 reads CASSSYPIAGGHQETQYF. The CDR3 region has the DNA TGTGCCAGCAGTTCCTATCCCATAGCGGGAGGCCACCAAGAGACCCAGTACTTC.

This clonotype was found many times. V gene TRBV7-9 combines with J gene TRBJ2-7, with D perhaps TRBD2 (6 bases). CDR3 length equals 12 residues. Trimming left V 9 bases short and J 1 base short, with 10 bases between. Germline-derived CDR1 and CDR2 are SEHNR and FQNEAQ (reference sequence). CDR3 sequence (DNA): TGTGCCAGTGCCGGGAGATCCTACGAGCAGTACTTC. Protein: CASAGRSYEQYF. The full variable domain, in which reference TRBV7-9 and TRBJ2-7 provide the parts outside the CDR3, is DTGVSQNPRHKITKRGQNVTFRCDPISEHNRLYWYRQTLGQGPEFLTYFQNEAQLEKSRLLSDRFSAERPKGSFSTLEIQRTEQGDSAMYLCASAGRSYEQYFGPGTRLTVT.

The chain is built from TRBV6-5 and TRBJ2-1; TRBD1 matches 7 bases. The CDR3 loop spans 15 amino acids. Germline trimming cut 7 bases from V and 9 bases from J; bases unmatched to any gene: 15. Germline CDR1 and CDR2: MNHEY and SVGAGI. This chain's CDR3 is CASTPDRSLGFEQFF. The CDR3 coding sequence is TGTGCCAGCACTCCGGACAGGTCGTTGGGATTTGAGCAGTTCTTC.

The rearrangement links TRBV21-1 to TRBJ2-7; the table assigns TRBD1, which was not confirmed against the DNA. TRBV21-1 is assigned pseudogene status. The CDR3 sequence is 16 residues long. CDR3 residues: CASSKVGGTEAYEQYF. CDR3 coding DNA: TGTGCCAGCAGCAAAGTAGGAGGGACAGAAGCCTACGAGCAGTACTTC.

This clonotype has just one count. The chain uses TRBV7-3 and TRBJ2-2, with D maybe TRBD2 (6 bases). From germline, CDR1 is SGHTA and CDR2 FQGTGA. V lost 5 bases and J 7 bases, leaving 14 bases between the germline ends. This CDR3 has 14 amino acids. For the CDR3, the DNA is TGTGCCAGCAGCCAAAGGCGGAGGGGCGGGGAGCTGTTTTTT. Translated: CASSQRRRGGELFF.